Shown below are 32 T cell receptor beta chains from a single sample sequenced in a study of T cell responses to AZD1222 COVID-19 vaccine. Repertoires were generated with immunoSEQ multiplex PCR, while TCRdb's copy carries only in-frame clones and drops some. In the table there are approximately 92,000 clones, approximately 91% of which are singletons. Sample: peripheral blood, taken on day 0 of AZD1222 vaccination. These receptors originate from an adult in good health.

The V and J genes are TRBV19 and TRBJ2-2, with 7 bases identical to TRBD2. CDR1 is LNHDA, CDR2 SQIVND, per germline (reference sequence). J gave up 1 base and V 6 bases, and 2 bases lay outside the gene matches. The CDR3 contains 14 residues. The CDR3: CASSTGGNTGELFF. The CDR3 bases are TGTGCCAGTAGCACGGGGGGGAACACCGGGGAGCTGTTTTTT.

The CDR3 sequence: CATSRGATNYGYTF. CDR3 DNA: TGTGCCACCTCACGCGGGGCGACTAACTATGGCTACACCTTC. This chain joins TRBV24-1 and TRBJ1-2; possibly TRBD1 for D (5 bases). V was clipped by 9 bases and J by 0 bases, with 13 bases between them. Per the germline V gene, CDR1 is KGHDR and CDR2 is SFDVKD. The CDR3 length is 14 residues.

This chain joins TRBV20-1 and TRBJ2-7; unclear D gene. The CDR3 runs to 11 residues. With 6 bases removed from V and 7 bases from J, the gap between germline ends came to 13 bases. Germline CDR1 is DFQATT and CDR2 is SNEGSKA (reference sequence). CDR3 in amino acids: CSAIPLREQYF. The CDR3 nucleotides are TGCAGTGCCATCCCATTACGAGAGCAGTACTTC.

J is TRBJ1-1 and V is TRBV6-5; perhaps TRBD1 as D (6 bases). The V end lost 6 bases, the J end lost 6 bases, and 17 bases lay between the germline ends. The CDR3 is 14 residues long. Germline loops: CDR1 MNHEY, CDR2 SVGAGI. The DNA for the CDR3 is TGTGCCAGCAGGACTCTACAGGGTTTCGCTGAAGCTTTCTTT. Translation gives CASRTLQGFAEAFF.

This clone has just one count. The chain combines TRBV11-2 with TRBJ1-3; D uncertain. This CDR3 is built from 18 residues. V was clipped by 1 base and J by 0 bases, with 16 bases between them. From germline, CDR1 is SGHAT and CDR2 FQNNGV. The CDR3: CASSLGSTVTYSGNTIYF. For the CDR3, the DNA is TGTGCCAGCAGCTTAGGATCTACAGTTACCTACTCTGGAAACACCATATATTTT. Based on the CDR3 plus reference TRBV11-2 and TRBJ1-3, the full variable domain is EAGVAQSPRYKIIEKRQSVAFWCNPISGHATLYWYQQILGQGPKLLIQFQNNGVVDDSQLPKDRFSAERLKGVDSTLKIQPAKLEDSAVYLCASSLGSTVTYSGNTIYFGEGSWLTVV.

The rearrangement links TRBV6-1 to TRBJ2-7; 8 positions match TRBD2. CDR1 and CDR2 (germline): MNHNS, SASEGT. J was trimmed by 4 bases and V by 1 base; bases with no gene match: 6. This CDR3 comprises 15 residues. The CDR3 DNA is TGTGCCAGCAGTGAAGAACTAGCGGCCTTATACGAGCAGTACTTC. It yields the protein CASSEELAALYEQYF.

This clone occurred many times. The V call is TRBV5-4, the J call TRBJ1-1; no firm D call. Germline V gene sequence: CDR1 SGHNT, CDR2 YYREEE (reference sequence). The CDR3 loop spans 14 amino acids. Trimming stripped 3 bases from V and 0 bases from J, with 9 bases between. The CDR3 DNA reads TGTGCCAGCAGCTCGCAGAATATGAACACTGAAGCTTTCTTT. Amino acids: CASSSQNMNTEAFF.

The chain joins TRBV6-5 to TRBJ2-5; no reliable D call. Germline V gene data show CDR1 as MNHEY and CDR2 as SVGAGI. The CDR3 length is 10 residues. Trimming cost V 8 bases and J 2 bases, with 3 bases left between them. The CDR3 is CASQQETQYF. CDR3 DNA: TGTGCCAGCCAGCAAGAGACCCAGTACTTC.

V gene TRBV12-3 or TRBV12-4 combines with J gene TRBJ1-5, with D tentatively TRBD1 (6 bases). CDR3 length: 13 residues. Trimming shortened V by 6 bases and J by 5 bases, and 11 bases separated the two germline ends. The CDR3 here is CASSGQFDQPQHF. The CDR3 DNA is TGTGCCAGCAGCGGACAGTTTGATCAGCCCCAGCATTTT.

The chain uses TRBV12-3 or TRBV12-4 and TRBJ1-3; D remains unclear. CDR3 length: 13 amino acids. V lost 7 bases to trimming and J lost 0 bases, with 7 bases between them. The CDR3 region is CASTLASGNTIYF. The DNA of the CDR3 is TGTGCCAGCACCCTCGCCTCTGGAAACACCATATATTTT.

A word on this clone: A read error may account for a junction end that differs from germline. The J gene is TRBJ2-5, the V gene TRBV7-7, with D perhaps TRBD2 (5 bases). In germline, CDR1 is SSHAT, CDR2 FNYEAQ (reference sequence). This CDR3 is built from 15 residues. The CDR3 region is CASSYSRTPQETQYF. The DNA of the CDR3 is TGTGCTAGCAGCTATTCTAGGACTCCTCAAGAGACCCAGTACTTC.

The genes are TRBV28 and TRBJ1-5; D perhaps matches TRBD1 (5 bases). The germline V and J ends were trimmed by 7 bases and 0 bases, with 10 bases remaining between them. This CDR3 is built from 14 residues. Germline CDR1 is MDHEN and CDR2 is SYDVKM. CDR3 nucleotide sequence: TGTGCCAGCACCTTGGGGGGTAGCAATCAGCCCCAGCATTTT. This sequence encodes CASTLGGSNQPQHF.

The CDR3: CASRPQGGAGELFF. The DNA for the CDR3 is TGTGCCAGCAGGCCACAGGGGGGGGCCGGGGAGCTGTTTTTT. The chain has TRBV7-2 and TRBJ2-2, with D possibly TRBD1 on 8 matching bases. The CDR3 has 14 amino acids. Germline CDR1 SGHTA, CDR2 FQGNSA. V lost 6 bases and J lost 6, with 14 bases in between.

This sequence joins TRBV21-1 and TRBJ1-4. TRBV21-1 is recorded as a pseudogene. This CDR3 spans 11 amino acids. This CDR3 reads CASRGGEKLFF. CDR3 DNA sequence: TGTGCCAGCAGGGGGGGTGAAAAACTGTTTTTT.

The chain carries TRBV7-2 and TRBJ1-2; D might be TRBD1 (5 bases). This CDR3 comprises 16 residues. The germline V gene has CDR1 SGHTA and CDR2 FQGNSA. V gave up 3 bases and J gave up 8 bases, with 22 bases separating them. This chain's CDR3 is CASSFNRLTGTGGYTF. CDR3 nucleotide sequence: TGTGCCAGCAGCTTTAACCGCCTTACGGGGACGGGGGGCTACACCTTC. The full variable domain, its missing parts supplied by reference TRBV7-2 and TRBJ1-2, is GAGVSQSPSNKVTEKGKDVELRCDPISGHTALYWYRQSLGQGLEFLIYFQGNSAPDKSGLPSDRFSAERTGGSVSTLTIQRTQQEDSAVYLCASSFNRLTGTGGYTFGSGTRLTVV.

In DNA form, the CDR3 reads TGTGCCAGCAGCCTCACTCCGGGGGGCCCTGAAAAACTGTTTTTT. Its protein is CASSLTPGGPEKLFF. The rearrangement joins TRBV3-1 (or the pseudogene TRBV3-2) to TRBJ1-4; tentative D call: TRBD1 (6 bases). CDR1 and CDR2 from the germline V gene are LGHDT and YNNKEL (reference sequence). This CDR3 is built from 15 residues. V was pared by 4 bases and J by 7 bases, with 16 bases between.

This chain joins TRBV6-1 and TRBJ2-7, with TRBD1 matching over 9 bases. Germline V lookup: CDR1 MNHNS, CDR2 SASEGT. Trimming removed 3 bases from V and 6 bases from J; junction bases left unmatched: 6. The CDR3 has 14 residues. CDR3 bases: TGTGCCAGCAGTGACCACAGGGGGCAAGGCGAGCAGTACTTC. Translation gives CASSDHRGQGEQYF.

The chain couples TRBV4-3 to TRBJ2-3; tentatively, D is TRBD1 (5 bases). CDR3 size: 14 residues. Trimming took 1 base from V and 4 from J, leaving 9 bases between them. The germline V gene encodes CDR1 LGHNA and CDR2 YSLEER. CDR3 DNA sequence: TGCGCCAGCAGCCAAGTCAGGGCCGCAGATACGCAGTATTTT. Protein product: CASSQVRAADTQYF.

The V call is TRBV11-1, the J call TRBJ2-1; D is unresolved. V shed 1 base and J shed 6 bases, with 4 bases lying between them. The CDR3 loop spans 12 amino acids. Germline V gives CDR1 SGHAT, CDR2 FQDESV (reference sequence). CDR3 bases: TGTGCCAGCAGCTTAGGTGTCAATGAGCAGTTCTTC. Its protein product is CASSLGVNEQFF.

There are a few counts of this clone. The chain is built from TRBV5-1 and TRBJ2-1; 14 bases agree with TRBD2. This CDR3 is 19 amino acids long. Trimming removed 2 bases from V and 0 bases from J; junction bases left unmatched: 7. Per the germline V gene, CDR1 is SGHRS and CDR2 is YFSETQ. CDR3 residues: CASSFRLAGGPSSYNEQFF. The CDR3 nucleotides are TGCGCCAGCAGCTTCAGACTAGCGGGGGGGCCTAGCTCCTACAATGAGCAGTTCTTC.

This chain connects TRBV6-5 to TRBJ1-4; unclear D gene. Germline CDR1 is MNHEY and CDR2 is SVGAGI. This CDR3 is built from 15 residues. With 6 bases removed from V and 7 bases from J, the gap between germline ends came to 18 bases. The CDR3 loop reads CASSLTMGRIEKLFF. The CDR3 DNA reads as TGTGCCAGCAGCCTTACCATGGGCAGGATTGAAAAACTGTTTTTT.

The rearrangement uses TRBV9 and TRBJ2-7; D is undetermined. Deletions cut 0 bases from V and 2 bases from J, with 12 bases between. Germline V gene data show CDR1 as SGDLS and CDR2 as YYNGEE. The CDR3 loop spans 15 amino acids. This CDR3 reads CASSVAPLGTYEQYF. In nucleotides, the CDR3 is TGTGCCAGCAGCGTAGCACCCCTAGGGACCTACGAGCAGTACTTC.

This CDR3 is CASRATEDYGYTF. DNA for the CDR3: TGTGCCAGCAGAGCGACAGAAGACTATGGCTACACCTTC. The V gene is TRBV25-1, the J gene TRBJ1-2; perhaps TRBD1 as D (5 bases). V lost 6 bases to trimming and J lost 3 bases, with 11 bases between them. The CDR3 runs to 13 residues. Germline values: CDR1 MGHDK, CDR2 SYGVNS.

There are many counts of this clone. The genes are TRBV3-1 (or the pseudogene TRBV3-2) and TRBJ1-2, with TRBD1 identical over 8 bases. Germline V gene lookup returns CDR1 LGHDT and CDR2 YNNKEL (reference sequence). J gave up 7 bases and V 4 bases, and 8 bases lay outside the gene matches. The CDR3 loop spans 14 amino acids. DNA of the CDR3: TGTGCCAGCAGCCTCCTGACAGGGGAATGTGGCTACACCTTC. Its protein is CASSLLTGECGYTF.

This sequence joins TRBV29-1 and TRBJ2-1, with 8 bases that match TRBD2. Germline V gene sequence: CDR1 SQVTM, CDR2 ANQGSEA. The V segment lost 4 bases and the J segment 4 bases; nucleotides outside the gene matches: 3. This CDR3 spans 13 amino acids. The CDR3 region is CSVGGGPYNEQFF. DNA of the CDR3: TGCAGCGTTGGCGGGGGGCCATACAATGAGCAGTTCTTC.

This rearrangement joins TRBV28 to TRBJ1-5; D may be TRBD1 (5 bases). The V gene's germline CDR1 is MDHEN and CDR2 SYDVKM. Trimming took off 2 bases at V and 0 bases at J, with 8 bases between the two ends. The CDR3 sequence is 15 residues long. The CDR3 DNA is TGTGCCAGCAGTTTACGGGGGTCTAGCAATCAGCCCCAGCATTTT. This encodes CASSLRGSSNQPQHF.

The genes are TRBV7-3 and TRBJ1-2; TRBD1 matches 7 bases. V lost 4 bases to trimming and J lost 2 bases; unmatched junction nucleotides: 7. CDR3 length: 15 amino acids. Per the germline V gene, CDR1 is SGHTA and CDR2 is FQGTGA. The CDR3 DNA sequence: TGTGCCAGCAGCTACCAAGGGGGCTCGAACTATGGCTACACCTTC. It codes for CASSYQGGSNYGYTF.

The J gene is TRBJ2-7, the V gene TRBV27; D is undetermined. The V gene's germline CDR1 is MNHEY and CDR2 SMNVEV (reference sequence). The CDR3 covers 13 residues. Trimming took off 0 bases at V and 4 bases at J, with 7 bases between the two ends. CDR3 DNA: TGTGCCAGCAGTTTATCACCAGTATACGAGCAGTACTTC. Translating gives CASSLSPVYEQYF.

This chain joins TRBV24-1 and TRBJ1-4; perhaps TRBD1 as D (5 bases). This CDR3 has 15 amino acids. Trimming shortened V by 7 bases and J by 4 bases, and 15 bases separated the two germline ends. The germline V gene has CDR1 KGHDR and CDR2 SFDVKD. CDR3 loop: CATSSGRNLNEKLFF. As DNA, the CDR3 is TGTGCCACCAGCTCGGGGCGGAATCTTAATGAAAAACTGTTTTTT.

This clone was detected a few times. The chain recombines TRBV2 with TRBJ1-6; D uncertain. Trimming took 6 bases from V and 8 from J, leaving 5 bases between them. The CDR3 is 11 amino acids. Germline V gene sequence: CDR1 SNHLY, CDR2 FYNNEI. The DNA for the CDR3 is TGTGCCAGCAGCGGCGATTCACCCCTCCACTTT. Its protein is CASSGDSPLHF.

A word on this clone: This may be a read error, as it is one base from a much larger clone. This chain links TRBV11-1 with TRBJ2-5; no clear D. The CDR3 loop spans 11 amino acids. CDR1 and CDR2 from the germline V gene are SGHAT and FQDESV (reference sequence). V lost 5 bases to trimming and J lost 5 bases, with 6 bases between them. CDR3 sequence: CASSLGETQYF. The DNA for the CDR3 is TGTGCCAGCAGCCTGGGGGAGACCCAGTACTTC.

The genes are TRBV5-8 and TRBJ1-4; D not resolved. Germline V lookup: CDR1 SGHTS, CDR2 YDEGEE. V dropped 2 bases and J dropped 0 bases, with 8 bases sitting between them. The CDR3 contains 15 residues. CDR3 sequence reads: CASSFGAATNEKLFF. CDR3 coding DNA: TGTGCCAGCAGCTTTGGAGCTGCAACTAATGAAAAACTGTTTTTT.